Listed here is a single T cell receptor (beta chain). Its binding antigen is unknown. Base qualities are not at hand, and no much larger clone is one base apart. The entry originates in a study of cytomegalovirus exposure and HLA in healthy donors (dated by TCRdb to about 2017). Context from the whole study: An earlier analysis of approximately 640 of the donors reported approximately 270 Gb of sequence data and 117 million unique TCR beta sequences from 150 million to 200 million T cells. About 300 gigabases of sequencing data and 78 million or so unique TCR sequences were included in an early release covering several hundred HLA-typed donors. Of the roughly 400 genotyped donors, more than 75% were placed in the genetic ancestry cluster associated with self-reported Caucasian donors. The study was designed to test whether signatures of past pathogen exposure could be identified by cataloging public T cell receptors. Using immunosequencing, the study profiled T cell repertoires from about 610 subjects and related those repertoires to cytomegalovirus serostatus. Besides the first cohort of roughly 660 subjects, a separate validation cohort made up of roughly 130 different subjects was used. To predict cytomegalovirus infection status, the study combined high-throughput TCR immunosequencing, statistical association of individual TCRs with disease status, and machine learning. To study patterns of TCR occurrence, a later analysis re-analyzed previously published TCR beta repertoires from several hundred donors and added high-resolution HLA genotyping. In the later analysis, no new phenotypic data were used to find candidate immune exposures; instead, reliance was placed on TCR beta sequences and their occurrence across donors. In an earlier analysis of roughly 600 of the donors, high-throughput TCR beta sequencing was used to judge whether each TCR beta V gene segment behaved as functional or pseudogenic. Donor age, sex, ethnicity and CMV serostatus were compiled together with the repertoire data. Genome-wide SNP genotypes for about 65% of the 666 donors were used in a later genetic analysis, which treated that subset as a discovery cohort. All discovery cohort repertoires had been generated using a single sequencing platform. Class I and class II HLA loci were covered by the typing at four-digit resolution. Typing coverage differed by locus: A, B, C, DRB1 and DQB1 were typed in roughly 620-630 donors, DQA1 in around 500, DPA1 in approximately 600, and DPB1 in 400 to 490. About five DR-DQ haplotypes were treated as single units for association and clustering because of strong linkage in the cohort. Across about 380 genotyped donors of the cohort, an average of approximately 240,000 unique TCR beta nucleotide sequences per donor were sequenced, and approximately 17% of those sequences were non-productive. The paper's findings and limits, for the study overall: Because counts were too low, 15 to 20 rarely observed V segments, including chromosome 9 orphons, were left out of the earlier analysis of 500 to 750 of the donors. In vitro tests confirmed that three of the cytomegalovirus-associated TCR beta chains recognize cytomegalovirus antigens. In a later analysis, most CMV-associated TCR beta chains were found to appear HLA-restricted, with HLA associations seemingly driven largely by CMV exposure. Across donors, most TCR sequences were observed very rarely, whereas some public TCRs were present in many individuals. In a later analysis, the rate of TCR association differed among HLA loci, with DRB1 alleles having the most associated TCRs and HLA-C alleles having the fewest. A further reported finding was that TCR beta sequences accurately predicted the HLA-A and HLA-B alleles for most subjects in the first cohort. Because HLA typing was missing for some donors at each locus, association tests included only the typed subset. In an earlier analysis of about 600 of the donors, most TCR beta V segments appeared in productive rearrangements about 90% or about 30% of the time, broadly matching IMGT annotations. A later analysis associated about 18,000 TCR beta sequences with specific HLA alleles at a false discovery rate of 0.05. Several of the top co-occurrence clusters appeared to be linked to parvovirus B19, influenza, CMV and Epstein-Barr virus, according to a later analysis. A later genetic analysis associated a missense DCLRE1C variant with V-gene and J-gene trimming of TCR beta chains, and an independent cohort replicated the association. It was suggested by the authors that the approach could potentially be generalized to other disease states and immunological phenotypes. This cohort had only TCR beta chains sequenced, and the lack of alpha or paired-chain data limited which features could be detected. When HLA alleles, especially DR and DQ, strongly co-occurred, TCR associations were difficult to assign to individual alleles. Some IMGT-functional V segments, including TRBV6-2 and TRBV6-3, could not be distinguished by the 87-base-pair reads and were therefore excluded. A later genetic analysis reported fewer N-insertions in productive TCRs among donors in an Asian-associated ancestry cluster than the approximately 700-donor mean. A cluster of highly shared sequence variants was judged likely to be a technical artifact of the sequencing pipeline. In a later analysis, HLA-associated TCR beta chains showed more clonal expansion and lower generation probabilities than non-associated chains that were equally common. A total of about 180 TCR beta chains were listed by the study as associated with cytomegalovirus. Presence/absence analyses assumed roughly uniform sequencing depth across donors, an assumption that may not hold. Linkage disequilibrium might explain the correlated functional status among segregating V segments, but an unknown experimental factor could not be ruled out. The classifier was reported to diagnose cytomegalovirus status with high specificity and sensitivity in both the original and validation cohorts. Immune exposure information for the cohort was limited to CMV serostatus.

Compared with germline, V lacks 4 bases and J lacks 1 base; bases without a gene match: 4. Its CDR3 holds 16 amino acids, cysteine through phenylalanine. The retained sequence is limited to the CDR3, 48 bases, with the frame set at the first base. From the germline V gene (reference sequence), CDR1 is LNHNV and CDR2 is YYDKDF. The cohort comprised hundreds of healthy bone marrow donors. At the time of sampling, every cohort member was nominally healthy, though immune exposures that went unrecorded were likely present. The donor was CMV seronegative and was included in the group of 352 seronegative cohort members. A peripheral blood sample was collected from each donor, and TCR beta sequencing was performed on peripheral blood mononuclear cells. Genomic DNA extraction from the blood cell samples was performed with the Qiagen DNeasy Blood Extraction Kit. Library preparation used the immunoSEQ multiplex PCR assay. The multiplex PCR relied on a mix of 60 forward primers for TCR Vbeta segments and 13 reverse primers for TCR Jbeta segments. The CDR3 region of rearranged TCR beta genes was amplified from genomic DNA with a multiplex PCR assay. Amplified TCR beta libraries were sequenced as 87-base-pair reads on the Illumina HiSeq System. The paper's processing steps were these. A later analysis tallied some 79 million unique TCR beta chains across the 550 to 850 repertoires, and 10 million to 11 million of those chains were shared by two or more donors. To remove PCR and sequencing errors, raw reads were error-corrected and collapsed into unique sequences using a nearest-neighbor algorithm that merged closely related sequences. V, D and J gene segments were assigned by aligning CDR3 sequences to IMGT reference sequences. For a sequence to be retained, a match of at least six nucleotides to both a V gene segment and a J gene segment was required. A rearrangement counted as productive if the CDR3 had no stop codons and remained in frame with V and J, and every other rearrangement counted as non-productive. Following IMGT convention, CDR3 was defined as the stretch from the second conserved V-encoded cysteine to the conserved J-encoded phenylalanine. Sequences without an unambiguous match to a single V gene segment were excluded from the earlier analysis of about 640 of the donors. In an earlier analysis of approximately 560 of the donors, a V segment was called functional when productive rearrangements were above 56.7%, and segregating when the standard deviation between donors exceeded 5%. A statistical classification framework was built to diagnose cytomegalovirus status from the catalog of TCR beta chain sequences. In a later analysis, TCR nucleotide sequences were compared against IMGT/GENE-DB human TR gene sequences so that V and J genes could be assigned. A later analysis assigned CDR3 sequences and most-parsimonious VDJ recombination scenarios with the TCRdist pipeline. In a later analysis, every TCR beta chain was defined by the combination of its CDR3 amino acid sequence and its V-gene family, and reads without a unique V-gene family were dropped. In a later analysis, fewer than 600 highly shared, low-generation-probability nucleotide sequences were removed to address suspected cross-contamination and a sequencing artifact. A later analysis calculated a clonal expansion index for each public chain from normalized within-repertoire ranks of inferred template counts. In a later analysis, generation probabilities were computed using a VDJ recombination model fitted to out-of-frame rearrangements, and the results were checked against IGoR. In a later analysis, TCR-TCR, TCR-HLA and TCR-CMV co-occurrence was scored with hypergeometric tests, and a repertoire-size bias correction was applied to TCR pairs. A later analysis estimated false discovery rates by permuting HLA or CMV assignments 20 times. A later analysis grouped co-occurring TCRs with DBSCAN, adding TCRdist sequence similarity when clustering within HLA-allele-positive subsets. Repertoires with fewer than 30,000 or more than 120,000 public chains, plus five repertoires with anomalous nucleotide sharing, were excluded from co-occurrence clustering. TCRdb provides this immuneACCESS table in a form limited to in-frame rearrangements. Some clones are lacking; in checked studies, under half of them reflect an unresolved V gene, and why the rest are absent is not known. For V, J and clone size, that table is used; D and trimming come from the DNA. For this sample the table gives about 120,000 clones, of which around 87% were detected only once. The ten largest clones represent 1.5% to 2% of the sample.

The V gene is TRBV15 and the J gene is TRBJ2-5, and 12 junctional nucleotides match TRBD2. Sequenced: PBMCs. The receptor was isolated from a man aged 40-50 years in good health and CMV-seronegative. The nucleotide sequence is given as TGTGCCACCAGCACGACTAGCGGGGGACCCCAAGAGACCCAGTACTTC. Its amino acids are CATSTTSGGPQETQYF.